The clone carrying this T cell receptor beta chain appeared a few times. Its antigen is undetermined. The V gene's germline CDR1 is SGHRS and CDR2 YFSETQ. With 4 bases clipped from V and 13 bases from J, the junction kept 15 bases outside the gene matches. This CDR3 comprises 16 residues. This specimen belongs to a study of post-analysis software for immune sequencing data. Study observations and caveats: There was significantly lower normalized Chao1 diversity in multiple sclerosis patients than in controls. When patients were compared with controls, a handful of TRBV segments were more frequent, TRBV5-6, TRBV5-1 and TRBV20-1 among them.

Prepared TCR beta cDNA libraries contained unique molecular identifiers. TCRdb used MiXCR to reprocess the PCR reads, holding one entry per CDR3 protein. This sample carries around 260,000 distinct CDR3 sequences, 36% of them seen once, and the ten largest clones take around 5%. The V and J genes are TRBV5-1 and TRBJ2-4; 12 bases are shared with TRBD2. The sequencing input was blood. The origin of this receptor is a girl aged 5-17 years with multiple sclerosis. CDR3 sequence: CASSTRLAGGGNEQYF. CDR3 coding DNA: TGCGCCAGCAGCACTCGGCTAGCGGGAGGGGGGAATGAGCAGTACTTC.